This entry is about one T cell receptor (beta chain). What it binds is not known. The sample originates from a study of T cell responses to AZD1222 COVID-19 vaccine. Study-level background: Second-dose groups at about 4 or about 12 weeks were pooled. Broader study findings: At 160-218 and 743-854, vaccine-associated CD4 TCRs were dominant, and they spanned spike.

Germline V CDR1 and CDR2: SGHTA, FQGNSA. Trimming took 1 base from V and 1 from J, leaving 7 bases between them. The CDR3 runs 14 residues. Data came from immunoSEQ multiplex PCR; TCRdb stores just in-frame clones and leaves some out. The sample contains some 130,000 clones, roughly 90% of which appear only once. V is TRBV7-2 and J is TRBJ1-1; D is unresolved. The input for sequencing was peripheral blood, taken on day 0 of AZD1222 vaccination. The origin of this receptor is an adult in good health. This CDR3 is CASSLGHSNTEAFF. DNA of the CDR3: TGTGCCAGCAGCTTAGGTCACTCGAACACTGAAGCTTTCTTT.